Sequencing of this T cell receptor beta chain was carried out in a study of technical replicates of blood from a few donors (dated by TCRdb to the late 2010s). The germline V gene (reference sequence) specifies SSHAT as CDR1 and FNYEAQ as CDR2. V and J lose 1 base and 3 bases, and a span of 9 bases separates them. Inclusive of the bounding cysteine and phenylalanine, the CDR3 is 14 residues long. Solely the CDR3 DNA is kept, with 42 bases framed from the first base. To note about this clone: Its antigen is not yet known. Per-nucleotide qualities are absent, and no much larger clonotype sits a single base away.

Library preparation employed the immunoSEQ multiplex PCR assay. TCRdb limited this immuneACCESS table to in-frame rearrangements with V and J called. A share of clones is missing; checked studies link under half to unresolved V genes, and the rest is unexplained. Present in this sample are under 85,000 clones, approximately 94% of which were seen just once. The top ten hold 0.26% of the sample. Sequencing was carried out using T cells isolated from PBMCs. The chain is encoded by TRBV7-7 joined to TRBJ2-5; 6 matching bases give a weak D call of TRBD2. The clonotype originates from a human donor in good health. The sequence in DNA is TGTGCCAGCAGCTTAGGTCCGGGAGAAGAGACCCAGTACTTC. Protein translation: CASSLGPGEETQYF. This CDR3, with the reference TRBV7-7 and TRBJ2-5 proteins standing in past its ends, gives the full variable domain GAGVSQSPRYKVTKRGQDVTLRCDPISSHATLYWYQQALGQGPEFLTYFNYEAQPDKSGLPSDRFSAERPEGSISTLTIQRTEQRDSAMYRCASSLGPGEETQYFGPGTRLLVL.